The 3 T cell receptor beta chains below come from one sample, sequenced in a study of blood T cell repertoires in COVID-19. The data were produced by immunoSEQ multiplex PCR, yet TCRdb's version contains in-frame clones alone and is incomplete. The sample lists about 130,000 clones; around nine tenths were seen once. Source material: peripheral blood. These receptors came from a man aged 60 to 75 with COVID-19, enrolled during active disease.

This chain joins TRBV6-5 and TRBJ1-2, with TRBD1 identical over 9 bases. Germline CDR1 and CDR2: MNHEY and SVGAGI. This CDR3 region has 13 residues. V shed 2 bases and J 7 bases; nucleotides not matched to a gene: 2. In DNA form, the CDR3 reads TGTGCCAGCAGTTACGAGACAGGGGGTGGCTACACCTTC. It encodes CASSYETGGGYTF.

V and J are TRBV18 and TRBJ2-4; 9 bases fit TRBD1. Germline CDR1 reads KGHSH; CDR2 reads LQKENI. The CDR3 is 14 residues long. Germline trimming cut 6 bases from V and 9 bases from J; bases unmatched to any gene: 9. The CDR3 here is CASSPVTGGGIQYF. The CDR3 DNA sequence: TGTGCCAGCTCGCCCGTGACAGGGGGTGGCATTCAGTACTTC.

The sample holds one count of this clone. The chain links TRBV6-5 to TRBJ2-1; TRBD2 aligns across 7 bases. With 6 bases clipped from V and 5 bases from J, the junction kept 7 bases outside the gene matches. From germline, CDR1 is MNHEY and CDR2 SVGAGI. The CDR3 consists of 14 residues. The CDR3 bases are TGTGCCAGCAGATTCCGGGACTACCACAATGAGCAGTTCTTC. Its protein is CASRFRDYHNEQFF.